Below, 28 T cell receptor beta chains from the same sample are listed, as sequenced in a study of control samples from healthy donors and cancer patients. Clones were sequenced by immunoSEQ multiplex PCR, and TCRdb holds only the in-frame ones, with some missing. This table holds under 150,000 clones, less than 95% found once. The specimen sequenced was blood. The receptors stem from a man aged 25 to 40 in good health.

The CDR3 sequence is CASKLGRTDTQYF. CDR3 DNA sequence: TGTGCCAGCAAACTCGGCCGCACAGATACGCAGTATTTT. The chain uses TRBV6-5 and TRBJ2-3; D is uncertain. The CDR3 contains 13 residues. Germline CDR1 MNHEY, CDR2 SVGAGI. The V end was cut by 7 bases, the J end by 1 base, with 9 bases between.

The chain recombines TRBV7-2 with TRBJ2-1; D uncertain. This CDR3 is 18 amino acids long. Deletions cut 5 bases from V and 6 bases from J, with 26 bases between. CDR1 and CDR2 (germline): SGHTA, FQGNSA. In DNA form, the CDR3 reads TGTGCCAGCAGCGGCAGCGATAGCCGAGGCTTTGGGCCCAATGAGCAGTTCTTC. Encoded protein: CASSGSDSRGFGPNEQFF.

This sequence joins TRBV7-9 and TRBJ2-3, with 8 positions matching TRBD2. This CDR3 is built from 15 residues. V gave up 6 bases and J gave up 3 bases; unmatched junction bases: 8. CDR1 SEHNR and CDR2 FQNEAQ come from the germline V gene (reference sequence). CDR3 bases: TGTGCCAGCAGTCCTACGGGGGGGAGGACAGATACGCAGTATTTT. It codes for CASSPTGGRTDTQYF.

CDR3 sequence (DNA): TGTGCCTGGAGCTGGGACAGGGTGTCTCGGGTCACAAATTCACCCCTCCACTTT. This encodes CAWSWDRVSRVTNSPLHF. V gene TRBV30 combines with J gene TRBJ1-6, with 9 bases lining up with TRBD1. Germline CDR1 and CDR2: GTSNPN and SVGIG (reference sequence). CDR3 length equals 18 residues. The trim removed 3 bases at V and 7 bases at J, leaving 16 bases unmatched. Together with reference TRBV30 and TRBJ1-6, the CDR3 gives the full variable domain: SQTIHQWPATLVQPVGSPLSLECTVEGTSNPNLYWYRQAAGRGLQLLFYSVGIGQISSEVPQNLSASRPQDRQFILSSKKLLLSDSGFYLCAWSWDRVSRVTNSPLHFGNGTRLTVT.

This chain links TRBV6-5 with TRBJ1-6; D is perhaps TRBD1 (5 bases). Looked up from germline, CDR1 is MNHEY and CDR2 is SVGAGI. V lost 0 bases, J lost 2 bases, and 8 bases lay in between. This CDR3 spans 16 amino acids. CDR3 sequence (DNA): TGTGCCAGCAGTTACTCGGGGGGGACCTATAATTCACCCCTCCACTTT. Amino acid sequence: CASSYSGGTYNSPLHF.

The V call is TRBV29-1, the J call TRBJ2-1; D ambiguous. V was clipped by 7 bases and J by 9 bases, with 16 bases between them. Germline CDR1 is SQVTM and CDR2 is ANQGSEA. CDR3 length: 12 residues. Here the CDR3 reads CSGVIWTVEQFF. CDR3 bases: TGCAGCGGGGTGATATGGACCGTTGAGCAGTTCTTC.

The chain combines TRBV12-5 with TRBJ2-7; D call uncertain. V dropped 1 base and J dropped 3 bases, with 4 bases sitting between them. Germline loops: CDR1 LGHNT, CDR2 FRNRAP. The CDR3 totals 12 residues. The CDR3 coding sequence is TGTGCTAGTGGTTTGGATGGCTACGAGCAGTACTTC. Its translation: CASGLDGYEQYF. Complete variable domain (other parts from reference TRBV12-5 and TRBJ2-7): DARVTQTPRHKVTEMGQEVTMRCQPILGHNTVFWYRQTMMQGLELLAYFRNRAPLDDSGMPKDRFSAEMPDATLATLKIQPSEPRDSAVYFCASGLDGYEQYFGPGTRLTVT.

CDR3 nucleotide sequence: TGTGCCAGCAGTCTGGGGACTGAAGCTTTCTTT. Amino acid sequence: CASSLGTEAFF. The chain joins TRBV6-5 to TRBJ1-1; no firm D call. Between the trimmed V and J ends, which lost 5 bases and 5 bases, there was a span of 6 bases. Germline V gives CDR1 MNHEY, CDR2 SVGAGI. CDR3 length equals 11 residues.

The chain employs TRBV5-1 and TRBJ1-4; no firm D call. Looked up from germline, CDR1 is SGHRS and CDR2 is YFSETQ. The CDR3 totals 18 residues. V was trimmed by 4 bases and J by 0 bases, leaving 19 bases between them. The CDR3 loop reads CASSPVVRNAATNEKLFF. For the CDR3, the DNA is TGCGCCAGCAGCCCAGTCGTCAGGAACGCTGCAACTAATGAAAAACTGTTTTTT.

This chain joins TRBV4-1 and TRBJ2-5; D may correspond to TRBD1 or TRBD2 (5 bases each). Germline CDR1 MGHRA, CDR2 YSYEKL. The CDR3 spans 15 residues. Trimming left V 1 base short and J 1 base short, with 10 bases between. The CDR3 region has the DNA TGCGCCAGCAGCCAAGTCGGGGCGGGCCAAGAGACCCAGTACTTC. Translating gives CASSQVGAGQETQYF.

Comment on this clone: Sequence at one end of the junction differs from germline and may be a read error. This chain connects TRBV7-9 to TRBJ2-3; TRBD2 aligns across 8 bases. Germline-derived CDR1 and CDR2 are SEHNR and FQNEAQ (reference sequence). The CDR3 is 11 amino acids. CDR3 bases: TGTGCCAGCAGCTCCGGGGGGGACCGCCGGTTT. This encodes CASSSGGDRRF. The full variable domain, its missing parts supplied by reference TRBV7-9 and TRBJ2-3, is DTGVSQNPRHKITKRGQNVTFRCDPISEHNRLYWYRQTLGQGPEFLTYFQNEAQLEKSRLLSDRFSAERPKGSFSTLEIQRTEQGDSAMYLCASSSGGDRRFGPGTRLTVL.

This chain links TRBV19 with TRBJ1-3, with unresolved D. The length of the CDR3 is 16 residues. Trimming left V 6 bases short and J 6 bases short, with 21 bases between. Germline V lookup: CDR1 LNHDA, CDR2 SQIVND (reference sequence). The CDR3 protein is CASRYPTRAIENTIYF. The CDR3 nucleotides read TGTGCCAGTAGGTATCCGACGAGGGCAATTGAAAACACCATATATTTT.

The V call is TRBV20-1, the J call TRBJ1-6, with D hard to call. Per germline, CDR1 DFQATT and CDR2 SNEGSKA (reference sequence). V dropped 3 bases and J dropped 9 bases, with 9 bases sitting between them. The CDR3 runs to 12 residues. Written as DNA, the CDR3 is TGCAGTGCTAGTGCCCCGGGTTCACCCCTCCACTTT. Its protein product is CSASAPGSPLHF.

V usage is TRBV3-1 (or the pseudogene TRBV3-2) and J usage is TRBJ1-3; no definite D call. The V and J ends lost 6 bases and 5 bases respectively, with 11 bases between them. Germline V gene sequence: CDR1 LGHDT, CDR2 YNNKEL (reference sequence). The CDR3 is made up of 13 amino acids. Written as DNA, the CDR3 is TGTGCCAGCAGTGGCAACAGCCGAAACACCATATATTTT. Translated, it gives CASSGNSRNTIYF.

The chain employs TRBV15 and TRBJ1-5, with a tentative D call TRBD1 (5 bases). Trimming took 0 bases from V and 3 from J, leaving 9 bases between them. Germline CDR1 and CDR2: LNHNV and YYDKDF (reference sequence). The CDR3 covers 15 residues. CDR3 sequence reads: CATSRDGADNQPQHF. In nucleotides, the CDR3 is TGTGCCACCAGCAGAGATGGGGCGGACAATCAGCCCCAGCATTTT. Using reference TRBV15 and TRBJ1-5 for the parts outside the CDR3, the full variable domain is DAMVIQNPRYQVTQFGKPVTLSCSQTLNHNVMYWYQQKSSQAPKLLFHYYDKDFNNEADTPDNFQSRRPNTSFCFLDIRSPGLGDTAMYLCATSRDGADNQPQHFGDGTRLSIL.

This clone is a singleton in its sample. This rearrangement joins TRBV3-1 (or the pseudogene TRBV3-2) to TRBJ1-2; TRBD1 matches at 7 bases. J lost 4 bases, V lost 1 base, and 3 bases had no gene match. CDR3 size: 14 residues. Per germline, CDR1 LGHDT and CDR2 YNNKEL (reference sequence). CDR3 sequence: CASSQVQGTYGYTF. The DNA of the CDR3 is TGTGCCAGCAGCCAAGTACAGGGGACCTATGGCTACACCTTC.

The rearrangement uses TRBV6-5 and TRBJ2-7, with TRBD1 matching over 9 bases. Germline CDR1 is MNHEY and CDR2 is SVGAGI. The CDR3 contains 14 residues. The V and J ends lost 7 bases and 1 base, in that order; junction bases with no gene match: 5. CDR3 sequence reads: CASKGQGTSYEQYF. CDR3 bases: TGTGCCAGCAAAGGACAGGGGACGTCCTACGAGCAGTACTTC.

V usage is TRBV9 and J usage is TRBJ1-3; 9 nucleotides align to TRBD1. Germline CDR1 SGDLS, CDR2 YYNGEE. CDR3 length equals 15 residues. With 4 bases clipped from V and 2 bases from J, the junction kept 4 bases outside the gene matches. Here the CDR3 reads CASSPRTGAGNTIYF. CDR3 coding DNA: TGTGCCAGCAGCCCGAGGACAGGGGCTGGAAACACCATATATTTT.

The chain employs TRBV7-9 and TRBJ1-4; TRBD1 is a possible D gene (5 bases). Per germline, CDR1 SEHNR and CDR2 FQNEAQ (reference sequence). Trimming cost V 3 bases and J 9 bases, with 11 bases left between them. CDR3 length: 13 residues. CDR3 region: CASSLAGRQKLFF. DNA of the CDR3: TGTGCCAGCAGCTTGGCGGGACGTCAAAAACTGTTTTTT.

This rearrangement joins TRBV6-5 to TRBJ2-2; D ambiguous. Trimming removed 5 bases from V and 0 bases from J, with 10 bases in between. Germline V lookup: CDR1 MNHEY, CDR2 SVGAGI. CDR3 length equals 15 residues. Here the CDR3 reads CASSIRGTNTGELFF. In nucleotides, the CDR3 is TGTGCCAGCAGTATCCGAGGCACGAACACCGGGGAGCTGTTTTTT.

CDR3 in DNA: TGTGCCAGCAGCTTAGACAGGGCGGATGGCTACACCTTC. This encodes CASSLDRADGYTF. This rearrangement joins TRBV7-2 to TRBJ1-2, with TRBD1 as a possible D gene (6 bases). Deletions cut 1 base from V and 6 bases from J, with 9 bases between. Germline CDR1 is SGHTA and CDR2 is FQGNSA. The CDR3 spans 13 residues.

The V gene is TRBV7-3, the J gene TRBJ2-5; D ambiguous. Per the germline V gene, CDR1 is SGHTA and CDR2 is FQGTGA. Trimming cost V 5 bases and J 7 bases, with 11 bases left between them. The CDR3 totals 12 residues. DNA for the CDR3: TGTGCCAGCAGCCCGGATAGAGGGACCCAGTACTTC. It is translated as CASSPDRGTQYF.

This rearrangement joins TRBV30 to TRBJ1-6; a possible D gene is TRBD1 (5 bases). Germline-derived CDR1 and CDR2 are GTSNPN and SVGIG (reference sequence). The CDR3 is 15 amino acids. V was clipped by 0 bases and J by 6 bases, with 12 bases between them. The chain's CDR3 is CAWSVPGRINSPLHF. The CDR3 nucleotides read TGTGCCTGGAGTGTACCGGGACGGATTAATTCACCCCTCCACTTT.

This clone came up a few times. This rearrangement joins TRBV29-1 to TRBJ1-1; D uncertain. Trimming stripped 7 bases from V and 0 bases from J, with 12 bases between. The CDR3 runs 13 residues. The germline CDR1 and CDR2 sequences are SQVTM and ANQGSEA. The CDR3, as DNA: TGCAGCGCCCACCACAACCTGAACACTGAAGCTTTCTTT. Translation: CSAHHNLNTEAFF.

The rearrangement uses TRBV14 and TRBJ2-7; 8 positions match TRBD2. V trimming: 4 bases; J trimming: 3 bases; junction bases outside the gene matches: 5. The germline CDR1 and CDR2 sequences are SGHDN and FVKESK. This CDR3 contains 14 residues. CDR3 sequence: CASSPGRALYEQYF. As DNA, the CDR3 is TGTGCCAGCAGCCCCGGGAGGGCCCTCTACGAGCAGTACTTC.

This chain links TRBV7-6 with TRBJ2-6, with 9 bases lining up with TRBD1. CDR3 size: 18 residues. CDR1 SGHVS and CDR2 FNYEAQ come from the germline V gene. J lost 2 bases, V lost 0 bases, and 5 bases had no gene match. This CDR3 reads CASSLARQGEAGANVLTF. CDR3 sequence (DNA): TGTGCCAGCAGCTTAGCCAGACAGGGGGAGGCTGGGGCCAACGTCCTGACTTTC.

V and J are TRBV7-9 and TRBJ1-1; 10 bases are shared with TRBD1. After removal of 4 bases from V and 6 bases from J, the junction contained 8 bases not matched to a gene. Germline-derived CDR1 and CDR2 are SEHNR and FQNEAQ (reference sequence). The CDR3 length is 15 residues. CDR3 coding DNA: TGTGCCAGCAGCTCGACAGGGGGCGGTATCGCTGAAGCTTTCTTT. Translating it yields CASSSTGGGIAEAFF.

The chain recombines TRBV6-5 with TRBJ1-1; tentative D call: TRBD1 (6 bases). The germline V gene encodes CDR1 MNHEY and CDR2 SVGAGI. Trimming stripped 4 bases from V and 4 bases from J, with 13 bases between. The CDR3 runs to 14 residues. DNA of the CDR3: TGTGCCAGCAGTTTTACAGGGTCCGCCACTGAAGCTTTCTTT. Its translation: CASSFTGSATEAFF.